What follows are 9 T cell receptor beta chains derived from one specimen sequenced in a study of blood T cell repertoires in COVID-19. Profiling relied on immunoSEQ multiplex PCR, and the TCRdb table lists in-frame clones only, not all of them. Among 300,000 to 350,000 clones listed, 80% to 90% were seen once. The sequenced material came from PBMCs or T cells enriched from blood (not recorded which). The receptors were gathered from a woman in her 40s with acute COVID-19.

CDR3 DNA: TGTGCCAGCAGGGGACTAGCGGGAGTGTACGAGCAGTACTTC. Its translation: CASRGLAGVYEQYF. V usage is TRBV6-5 and J usage is TRBJ2-7; 14 nucleotides line up with TRBD2. The J segment lost 4 bases and the V segment lost 6 bases, leaving 2 bases of the junction unmatched. Germline assignment: CDR1 MNHEY and CDR2 SVGAGI. This CDR3 is 14 amino acids long.

The V and J genes are TRBV6-5 and TRBJ1-2; no reliable D call. Germline V lookup: CDR1 MNHEY, CDR2 SVGAGI. V was trimmed by 0 bases and J by 7 bases, leaving 15 bases between them. This CDR3 spans 15 amino acids. As DNA, the CDR3 is TGTGCCAGCAGTTACTCCTACAACTCTCTAGGTGGCTACACCTTC. It yields the protein CASSYSYNSLGGYTF.

The chain has TRBV5-5 and TRBJ1-4, with D maybe TRBD1 (5 bases). The ends were cut back, 0 bases at V and 8 bases at J, with 17 bases in the middle. CDR3 length: 16 amino acids. In germline, CDR1 is SGHKS, CDR2 YYEKEE (reference sequence). CDR3 loop: CASSLDLRQGGEKLFF. DNA of the CDR3: TGTGCCAGCAGCTTGGATCTACGGCAGGGTGGCGAAAAACTGTTTTTT.

The V gene is TRBV7-8, the J gene TRBJ1-4; D is perhaps TRBD1 (6 bases). Per the germline V gene, CDR1 is SGHVS and CDR2 is FQNEAQ. The CDR3 is 15 residues long. Trimming removed 2 bases from V and 5 bases from J, with 12 bases in between. The CDR3 DNA is TGTGCCAGCAGCTTACTTGACAGGACCAATGAAAAACTGTTTTTT. Its protein is CASSLLDRTNEKLFF.

The J gene is TRBJ2-6, the V gene TRBV7-3; a possible D gene is TRBD2 (6 bases). This CDR3 contains 16 residues. Germline CDR1 reads SGHTA; CDR2 reads FQGTGA. The ends were cut back, 3 bases at V and 2 bases at J, with 11 bases in the middle. DNA for the CDR3: TGTGCCAGCAGCTTGATGGGGGGTGCTGGGGCCAACGTCCTGACTTTC. This translates into CASSLMGGAGANVLTF.

This chain connects TRBV10-3 to TRBJ1-3, with D possibly matching TRBD1 (6 bases). This CDR3 is built from 16 residues. Trimming left V 6 bases short and J 0 bases short, with 15 bases between. The germline CDR1 and CDR2 sequences are ENHRY and SYGVKD. The CDR3 DNA reads as TGTGCCATCAGCGGAAGGACAGCGAGCTCTGGAAACACCATATATTTT. This sequence encodes CAISGRTASSGNTIYF.

The chain couples TRBV28 to TRBJ2-7, with 10 bases aligning to TRBD2. This CDR3 spans 15 amino acids. The germline V gene has CDR1 MDHEN and CDR2 SYDVKM. V lost 5 bases, J lost 2 bases, and 6 bases stayed unmatched. CDR3 DNA: TGTGCCAGCAGTCTAAAACTAGCGGGACCCTACGAGCAGTACTTC. Its protein is CASSLKLAGPYEQYF.

This chain uses TRBV7-3 with TRBJ2-2; 8 nucleotides align to TRBD2. The germline V gene encodes CDR1 SGHTA and CDR2 FQGTGA. V lost 5 bases and J lost 4; bases outside the gene matches: 6. CDR3 length: 15 amino acids. DNA for the CDR3: TGTGCCAGCAGCCCCGGGAGGGCGGGCACCGGGGAGCTGTTTTTT. It encodes CASSPGRAGTGELFF.

V and J are TRBV10-3 and TRBJ2-3, with D uncertain. This CDR3 spans 14 amino acids. V was shortened by 2 bases and J by 0 bases, with 6 bases between the two germline ends. The germline gives CDR1 ENHRY, CDR2 SYGVKD. The CDR3 region has the DNA TGTGCCATCAGTGAGCTAACTAGCACAGATACGCAGTATTTT. Its protein is CAISELTSTDTQYF.